The present T cell receptor (beta chain) was sequenced within a study of cytomegalovirus exposure and HLA in healthy donors. General study points: A later analysis linked a missense DCLRE1C variant to TCR beta V- and J-gene trimming. Cytomegalovirus association was listed for 164 TCR beta chains.

Of note for this clone: Its antigen is as yet unknown.

The PCR contained 60 Vbeta and 13 Jbeta primers. Assay used: immunoSEQ multiplex PCR; TCRdb lists only in-frame clones, some missing. The profile shows roughly 34,000 clones, 75% to 90% of them singletons. In germline, CDR1 is MGHRA, CDR2 YSYEKL. This CDR3 is built from 12 residues. The germline V and J ends were trimmed by 3 bases and 5 bases, with 5 bases remaining between them. Sequenced input: PBMCs. The TCR comes from a male donor in good health and CMV-seronegative. The chain combines TRBV4-1 with TRBJ1-5; no definite D call. The DNA of the CDR3 is TGCGCCAGCAGCCACTTAGATCAGCCCCAGCATTTT. This encodes CASSHLDQPQHF.